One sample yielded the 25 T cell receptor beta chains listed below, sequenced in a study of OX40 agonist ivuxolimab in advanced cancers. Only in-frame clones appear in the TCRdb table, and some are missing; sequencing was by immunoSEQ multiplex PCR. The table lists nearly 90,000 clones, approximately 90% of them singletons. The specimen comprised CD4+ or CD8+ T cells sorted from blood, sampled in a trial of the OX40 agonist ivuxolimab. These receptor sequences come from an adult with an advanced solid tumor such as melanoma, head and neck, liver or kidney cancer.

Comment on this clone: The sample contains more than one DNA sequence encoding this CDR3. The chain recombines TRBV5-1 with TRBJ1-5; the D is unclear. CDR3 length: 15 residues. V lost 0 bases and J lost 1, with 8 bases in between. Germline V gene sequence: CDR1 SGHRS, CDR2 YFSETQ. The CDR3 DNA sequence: TGCGCCAGCAGCTTGGGGACGGCGAGCAATCAGCCCCAGCATTTT. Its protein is CASSLGTASNQPQHF.

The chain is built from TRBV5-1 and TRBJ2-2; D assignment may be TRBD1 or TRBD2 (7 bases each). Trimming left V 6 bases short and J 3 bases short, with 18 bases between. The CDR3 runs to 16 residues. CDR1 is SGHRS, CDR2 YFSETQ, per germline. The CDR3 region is CASNRGGGVDTGELFF. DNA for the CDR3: TGCGCCAGCAACAGGGGAGGGGGCGTCGACACCGGGGAGCTGTTTTTT.

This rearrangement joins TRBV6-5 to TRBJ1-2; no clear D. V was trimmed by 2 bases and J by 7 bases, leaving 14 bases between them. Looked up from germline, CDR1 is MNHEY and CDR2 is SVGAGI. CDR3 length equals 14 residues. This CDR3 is CASSYREGRRGYTF. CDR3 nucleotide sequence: TGTGCCAGCAGTTACAGGGAGGGCAGGCGTGGCTACACCTTC.

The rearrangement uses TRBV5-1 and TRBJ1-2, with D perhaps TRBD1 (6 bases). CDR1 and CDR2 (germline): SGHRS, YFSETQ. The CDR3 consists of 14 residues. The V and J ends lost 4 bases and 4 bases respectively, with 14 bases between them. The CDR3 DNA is TGCGCCAGCAGCGCGGTGACAGGTGGCTATGGCTACACCTTC. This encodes CASSAVTGGYGYTF.

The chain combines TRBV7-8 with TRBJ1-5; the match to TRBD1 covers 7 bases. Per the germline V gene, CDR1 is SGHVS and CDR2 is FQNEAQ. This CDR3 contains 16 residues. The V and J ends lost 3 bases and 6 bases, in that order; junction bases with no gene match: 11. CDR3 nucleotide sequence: TGTGCCAGCAGCTTCGGGGAGGGGGCATTAGTTCAGCCCCAGCATTTT. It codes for CASSFGEGALVQPQHF. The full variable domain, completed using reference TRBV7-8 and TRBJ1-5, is GAGVSQSPRYKVAKRGQDVALRCDPISGHVSLFWYQQALGQGPEFLTYFQNEAQLDKSGLPSDRFFAERPEGSVSTLKIQRTQQEDSAVYLCASSFGEGALVQPQHFGDGTRLSIL.

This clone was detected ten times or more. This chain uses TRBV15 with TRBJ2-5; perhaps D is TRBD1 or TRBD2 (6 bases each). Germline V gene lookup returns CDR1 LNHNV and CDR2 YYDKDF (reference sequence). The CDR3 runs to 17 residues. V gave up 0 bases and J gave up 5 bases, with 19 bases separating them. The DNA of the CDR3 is TGTGCCACCAGCAGAGATCTGATGGGGGGCGCGGGGGAGACCCAGTACTTC. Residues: CATSRDLMGGAGETQYF.

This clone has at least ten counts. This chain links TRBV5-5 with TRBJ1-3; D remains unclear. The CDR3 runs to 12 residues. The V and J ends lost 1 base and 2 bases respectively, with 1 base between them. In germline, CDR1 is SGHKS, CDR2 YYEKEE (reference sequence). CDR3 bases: TGTGCCAGCAGCTTGCCTGGAAACACCATATATTTT. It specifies CASSLPGNTIYF.

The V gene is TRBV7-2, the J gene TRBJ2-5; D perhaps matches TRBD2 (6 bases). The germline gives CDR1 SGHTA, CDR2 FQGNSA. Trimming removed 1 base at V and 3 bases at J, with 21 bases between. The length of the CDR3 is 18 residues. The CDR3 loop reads CASSLDRVAALREETQYF. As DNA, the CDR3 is TGTGCCAGCAGCTTAGATCGAGTAGCGGCCCTAAGGGAAGAGACCCAGTACTTC.

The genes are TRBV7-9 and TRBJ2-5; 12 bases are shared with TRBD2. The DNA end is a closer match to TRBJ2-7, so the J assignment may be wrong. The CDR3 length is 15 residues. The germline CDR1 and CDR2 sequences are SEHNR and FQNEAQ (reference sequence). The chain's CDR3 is CASSLGTSGLDEQYF. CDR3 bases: TGTGCCAGCAGCTTGGGGACTAGCGGGCTGGACGAGCAGTACTTC.

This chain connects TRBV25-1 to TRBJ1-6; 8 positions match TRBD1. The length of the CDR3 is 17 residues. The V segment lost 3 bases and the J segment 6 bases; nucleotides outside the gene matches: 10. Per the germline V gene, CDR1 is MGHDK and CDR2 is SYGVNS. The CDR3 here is CASSDPRTGLVNSPLHF. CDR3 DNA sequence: TGTGCCAGCAGTGACCCACGGACAGGGCTTGTTAATTCACCCCTCCACTTT.

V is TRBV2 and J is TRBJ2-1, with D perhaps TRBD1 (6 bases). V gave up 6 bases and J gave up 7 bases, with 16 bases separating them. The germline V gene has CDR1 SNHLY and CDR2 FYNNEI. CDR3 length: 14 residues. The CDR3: CASRSGDVGNEQFF. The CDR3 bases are TGTGCCAGCAGGTCAGGGGATGTGGGGAATGAGCAGTTCTTC. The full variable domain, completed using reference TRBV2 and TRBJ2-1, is EPEVTQTPSHQVTQMGQEVILRCVPISNHLYFYWYRQILGQKVEFLVSFYNNEISEKSEIFDDQFSVERPDGSNFTLKIRSTKLEDSAMYFCASRSGDVGNEQFFGPGTRLTVL.

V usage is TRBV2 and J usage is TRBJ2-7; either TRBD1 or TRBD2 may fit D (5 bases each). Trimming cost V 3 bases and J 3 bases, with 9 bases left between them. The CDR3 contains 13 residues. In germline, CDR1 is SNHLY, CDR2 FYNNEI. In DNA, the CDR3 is TGTGCCAGCAGTGATGTGGGGGACTACGAGCAGTACTTC. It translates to CASSDVGDYEQYF.

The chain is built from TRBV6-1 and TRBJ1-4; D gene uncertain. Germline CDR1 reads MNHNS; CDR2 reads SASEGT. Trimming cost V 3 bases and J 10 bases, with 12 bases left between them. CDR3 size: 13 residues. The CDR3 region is CASSETQVRKLFF. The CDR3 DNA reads TGTGCCAGCAGTGAGACGCAGGTCAGAAAACTGTTTTTT.

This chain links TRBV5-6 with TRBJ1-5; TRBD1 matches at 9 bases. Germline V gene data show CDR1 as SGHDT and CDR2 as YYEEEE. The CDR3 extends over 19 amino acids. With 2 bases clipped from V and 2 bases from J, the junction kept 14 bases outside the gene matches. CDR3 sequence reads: CASSFAHGTGNRGNQPQHF. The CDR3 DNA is TGTGCCAGCAGCTTTGCCCACGGGACAGGGAATCGAGGCAATCAGCCCCAGCATTTT.

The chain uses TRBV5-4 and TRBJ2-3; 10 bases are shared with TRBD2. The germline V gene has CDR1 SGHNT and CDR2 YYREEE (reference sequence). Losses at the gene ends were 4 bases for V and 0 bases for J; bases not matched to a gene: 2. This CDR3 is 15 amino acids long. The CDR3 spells CASSQRGGSTDTQYF. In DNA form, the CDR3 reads TGTGCCAGCAGCCAGCGGGGGGGGAGCACAGATACGCAGTATTTT.

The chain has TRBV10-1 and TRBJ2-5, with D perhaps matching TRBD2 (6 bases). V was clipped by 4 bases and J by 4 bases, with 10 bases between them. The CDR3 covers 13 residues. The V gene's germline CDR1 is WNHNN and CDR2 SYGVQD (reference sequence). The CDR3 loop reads CASSGGVSETQYF. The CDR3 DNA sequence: TGCGCCAGCAGTGGCGGGGTGTCAGAGACCCAGTACTTC.

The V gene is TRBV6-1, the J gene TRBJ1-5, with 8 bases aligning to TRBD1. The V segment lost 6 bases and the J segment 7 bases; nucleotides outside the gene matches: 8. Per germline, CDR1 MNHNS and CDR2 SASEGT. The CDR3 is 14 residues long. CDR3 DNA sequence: TGTGCCAGCAGCAAAGGACAGGGAGTCCAGCCCCAGCATTTT. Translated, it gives CASSKGQGVQPQHF.

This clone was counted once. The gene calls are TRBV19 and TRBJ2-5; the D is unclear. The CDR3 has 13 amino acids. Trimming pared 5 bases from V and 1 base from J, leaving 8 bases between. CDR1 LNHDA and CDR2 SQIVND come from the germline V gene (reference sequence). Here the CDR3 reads CASSGGAQETQYF. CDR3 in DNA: TGTGCCAGTAGTGGCGGAGCCCAAGAGACCCAGTACTTC.

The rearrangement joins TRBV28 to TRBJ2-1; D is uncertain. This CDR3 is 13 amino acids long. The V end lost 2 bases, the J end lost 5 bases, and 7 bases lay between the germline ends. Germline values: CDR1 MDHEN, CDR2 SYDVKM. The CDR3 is CASSLGVNNEQFF. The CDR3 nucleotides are TGTGCCAGCAGTTTAGGGGTCAACAATGAGCAGTTCTTC.

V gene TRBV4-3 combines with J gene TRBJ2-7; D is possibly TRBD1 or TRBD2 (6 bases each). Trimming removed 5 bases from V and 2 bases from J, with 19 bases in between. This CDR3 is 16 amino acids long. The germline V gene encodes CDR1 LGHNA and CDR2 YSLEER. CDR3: CASSGGGPQTAYEQYF. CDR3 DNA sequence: TGCGCCAGCAGCGGAGGGGGGCCCCAGACGGCCTACGAGCAGTACTTC.

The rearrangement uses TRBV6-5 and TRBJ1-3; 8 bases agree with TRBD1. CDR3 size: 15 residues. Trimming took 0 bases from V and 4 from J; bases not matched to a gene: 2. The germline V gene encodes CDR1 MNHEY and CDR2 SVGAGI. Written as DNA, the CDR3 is TGTGCCAGCAGTTACTCGCACAGGGGGGGAAACACCATATATTTT. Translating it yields CASSYSHRGGNTIYF.

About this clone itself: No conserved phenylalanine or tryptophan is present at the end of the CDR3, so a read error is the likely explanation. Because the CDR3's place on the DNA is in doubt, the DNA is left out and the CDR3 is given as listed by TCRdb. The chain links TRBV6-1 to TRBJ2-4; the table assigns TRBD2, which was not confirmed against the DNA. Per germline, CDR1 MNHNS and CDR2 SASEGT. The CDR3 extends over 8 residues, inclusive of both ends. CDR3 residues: CASTPTRL.

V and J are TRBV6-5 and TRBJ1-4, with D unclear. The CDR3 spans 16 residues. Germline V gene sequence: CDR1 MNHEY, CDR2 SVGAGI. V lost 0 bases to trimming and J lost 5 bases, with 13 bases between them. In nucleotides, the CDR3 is TGTGCCAGCAGTTACTCGATCAGGAGTCTGAATGAAAAACTGTTTTTT. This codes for CASSYSIRSLNEKLFF.

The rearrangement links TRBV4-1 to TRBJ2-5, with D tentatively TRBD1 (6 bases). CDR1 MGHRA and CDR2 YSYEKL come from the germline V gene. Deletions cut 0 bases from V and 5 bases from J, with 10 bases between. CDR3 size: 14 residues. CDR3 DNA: TGCGCCAGCAGCCAAGACAGGGGAAGGGAGACCCAGTACTTC. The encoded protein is CASSQDRGRETQYF.

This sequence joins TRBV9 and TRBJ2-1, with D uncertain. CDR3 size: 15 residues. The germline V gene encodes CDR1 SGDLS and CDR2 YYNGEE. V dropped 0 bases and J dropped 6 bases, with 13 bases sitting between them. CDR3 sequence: CASSVDSRPTNEQFF. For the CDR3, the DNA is TGTGCCAGCAGCGTAGATAGTCGCCCCACCAATGAGCAGTTCTTC.